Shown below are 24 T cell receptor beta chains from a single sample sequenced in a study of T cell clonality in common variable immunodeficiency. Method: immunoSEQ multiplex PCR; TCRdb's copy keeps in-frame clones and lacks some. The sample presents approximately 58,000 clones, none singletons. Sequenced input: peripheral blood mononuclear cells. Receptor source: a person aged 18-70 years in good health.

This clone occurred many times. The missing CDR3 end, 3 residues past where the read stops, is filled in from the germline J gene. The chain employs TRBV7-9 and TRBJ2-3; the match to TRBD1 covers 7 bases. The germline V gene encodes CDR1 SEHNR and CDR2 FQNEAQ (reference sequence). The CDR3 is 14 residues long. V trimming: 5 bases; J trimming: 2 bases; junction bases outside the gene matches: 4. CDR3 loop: CASSGTADTDTQYF. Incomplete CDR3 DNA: TGTGCCAGCAGCGGGACAGCAGACACAGATACG.

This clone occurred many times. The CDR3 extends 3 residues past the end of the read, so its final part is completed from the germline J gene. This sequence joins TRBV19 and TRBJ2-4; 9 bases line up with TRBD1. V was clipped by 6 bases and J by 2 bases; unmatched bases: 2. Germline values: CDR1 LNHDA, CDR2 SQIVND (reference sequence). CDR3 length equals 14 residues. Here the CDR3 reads CASRQGASKNIQYF. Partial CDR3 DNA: TGTGCCAGTAGACAGGGGGCGTCCAAAAACATT. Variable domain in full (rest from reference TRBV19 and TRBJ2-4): DGGITQSPKYLFRKEGQNVTLSCEQNLNHDAMYWYRQDPGQGLRLIYYSQIVNDFQKGDIAEGYSVSREKKESFPLTVTSAQKNPTAFYLCASRQGASKNIQYFGAGTRLSVL.

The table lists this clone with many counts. The CDR3 loop is CASSLQGRSDTQYF. The part of the CDR3 DNA that was read is TGTGCCAGCAGCTTACAGGGGAGGTCAGATACG. The chain combines TRBV7-2 with TRBJ2-3, with D perhaps being TRBD1 or TRBD2 (6 bases each). The read terminates 3 residues before the CDR3 end, so the remaining end is supplied by the germline J gene. Trimming left V 2 bases short and J 4 bases short, with 10 bases between. Per germline, CDR1 SGHTA and CDR2 FQGNSA. The CDR3 has 14 amino acids. The variable domain in full, with the rest retrieved from reference TRBV7-2 and TRBJ2-3, is GAGVSQSPSNKVTEKGKDVELRCDPISGHTALYWYRQSLGQGLEFLIYFQGNSAPDKSGLPSDRFSAERTGGSVSTLTIQRTQQEDSAVYLCASSLQGRSDTQYFGPGTRLTVL.

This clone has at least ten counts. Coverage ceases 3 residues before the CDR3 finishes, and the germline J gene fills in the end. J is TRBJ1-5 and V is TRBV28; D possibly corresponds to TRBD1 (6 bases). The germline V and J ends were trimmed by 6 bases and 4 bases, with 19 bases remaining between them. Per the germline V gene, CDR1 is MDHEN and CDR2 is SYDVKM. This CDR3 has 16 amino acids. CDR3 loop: CASRPRRRQENQPQHF. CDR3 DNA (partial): TGTGCCAGCAGACCCCGTCGAAGACAGGAAAATCAGCCC.

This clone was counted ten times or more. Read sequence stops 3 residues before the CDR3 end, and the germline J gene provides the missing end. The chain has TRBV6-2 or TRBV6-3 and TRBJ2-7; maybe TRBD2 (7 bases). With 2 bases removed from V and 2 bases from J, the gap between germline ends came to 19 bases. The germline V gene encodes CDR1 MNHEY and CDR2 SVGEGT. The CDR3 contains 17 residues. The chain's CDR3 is CASSYPKGGGPPYEQYF. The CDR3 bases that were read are TGTGCCAGCAGTTACCCCAAAGGGGGGGGACCCCCCTACGAG.

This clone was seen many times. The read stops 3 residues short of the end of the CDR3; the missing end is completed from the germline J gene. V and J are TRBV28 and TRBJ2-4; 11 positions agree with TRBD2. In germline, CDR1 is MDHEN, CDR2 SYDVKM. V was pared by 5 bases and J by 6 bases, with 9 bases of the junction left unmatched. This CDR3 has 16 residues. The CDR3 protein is CASSKTGLAETNIQYF. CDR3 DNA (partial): TGTGCCAGCAGTAAAACGGGACTAGCGGAAACAAACATT.

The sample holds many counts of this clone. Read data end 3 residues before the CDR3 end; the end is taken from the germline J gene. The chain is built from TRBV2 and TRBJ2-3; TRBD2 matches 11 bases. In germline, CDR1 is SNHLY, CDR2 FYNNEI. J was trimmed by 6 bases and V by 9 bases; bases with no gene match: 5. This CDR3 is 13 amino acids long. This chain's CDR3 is CARSLAGADTQYF. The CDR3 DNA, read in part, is TGTGCCAGATCACTAGCGGGAGCTGATACG.

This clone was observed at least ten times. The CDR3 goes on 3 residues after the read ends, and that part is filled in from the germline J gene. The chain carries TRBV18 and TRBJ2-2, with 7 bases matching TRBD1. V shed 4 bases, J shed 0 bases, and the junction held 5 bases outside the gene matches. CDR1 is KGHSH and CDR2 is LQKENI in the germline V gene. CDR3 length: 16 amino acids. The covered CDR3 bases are TGTGCCAGCTCACTTGGACAGGCGACGAACACCGGGGAG. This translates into CASSLGQATNTGE. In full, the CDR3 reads CASSLGQATNTGELFF.

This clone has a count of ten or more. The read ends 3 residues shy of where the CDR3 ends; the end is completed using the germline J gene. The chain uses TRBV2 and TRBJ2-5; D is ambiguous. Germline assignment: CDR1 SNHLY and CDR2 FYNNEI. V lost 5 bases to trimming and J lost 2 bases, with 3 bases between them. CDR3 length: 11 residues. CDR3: CASSPQETQYF. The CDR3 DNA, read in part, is TGTGCCAGCAGTCCTCAAGAGACC.

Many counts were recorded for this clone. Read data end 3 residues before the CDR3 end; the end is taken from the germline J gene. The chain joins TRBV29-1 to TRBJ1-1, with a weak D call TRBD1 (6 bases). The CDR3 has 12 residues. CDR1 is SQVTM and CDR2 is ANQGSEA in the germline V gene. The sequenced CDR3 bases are TGCAGCGTTGAAGGGACAGCCTCGATG. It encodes CSVEGTASM. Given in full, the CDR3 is CSVEGTASMAFF.

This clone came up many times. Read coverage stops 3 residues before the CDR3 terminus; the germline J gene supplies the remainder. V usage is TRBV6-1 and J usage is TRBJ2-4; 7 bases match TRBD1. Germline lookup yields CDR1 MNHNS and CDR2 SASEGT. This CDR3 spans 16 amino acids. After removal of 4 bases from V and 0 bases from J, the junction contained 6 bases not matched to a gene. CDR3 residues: CASSAGTDLAKNIQYF. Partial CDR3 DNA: TGTGCCAGCAGTGCGGGGACAGACCTAGCCAAAAACATT.

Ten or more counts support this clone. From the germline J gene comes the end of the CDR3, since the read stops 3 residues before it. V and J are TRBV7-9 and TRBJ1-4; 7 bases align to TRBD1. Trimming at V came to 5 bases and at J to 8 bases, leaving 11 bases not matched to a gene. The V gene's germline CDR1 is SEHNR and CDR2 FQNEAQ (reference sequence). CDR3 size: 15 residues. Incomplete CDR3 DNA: TGTGCCAGCAGCCCTCGACAGGGTCCTTACGAAAAA. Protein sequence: CASSPRQGPYEK. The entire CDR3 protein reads CASSPRQGPYEKLFF.

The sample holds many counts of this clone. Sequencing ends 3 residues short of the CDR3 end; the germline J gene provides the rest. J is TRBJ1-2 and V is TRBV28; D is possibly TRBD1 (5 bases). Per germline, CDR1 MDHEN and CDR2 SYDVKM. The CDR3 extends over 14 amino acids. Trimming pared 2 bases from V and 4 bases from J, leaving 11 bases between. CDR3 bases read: TGTGCCAGCAGTTTAGGGGCCGCGATCTATGGC. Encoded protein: CASSLGAAIYG. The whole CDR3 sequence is CASSLGAAIYGYTF.

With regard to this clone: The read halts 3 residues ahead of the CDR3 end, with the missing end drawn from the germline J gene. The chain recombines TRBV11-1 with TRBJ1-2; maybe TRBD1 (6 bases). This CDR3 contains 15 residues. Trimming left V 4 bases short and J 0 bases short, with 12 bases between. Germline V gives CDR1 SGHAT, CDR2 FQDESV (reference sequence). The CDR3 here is CASSYGQLANYGYTF. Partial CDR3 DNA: TGTGCCAGCAGCTACGGACAGCTAGCTAACTATGGC.

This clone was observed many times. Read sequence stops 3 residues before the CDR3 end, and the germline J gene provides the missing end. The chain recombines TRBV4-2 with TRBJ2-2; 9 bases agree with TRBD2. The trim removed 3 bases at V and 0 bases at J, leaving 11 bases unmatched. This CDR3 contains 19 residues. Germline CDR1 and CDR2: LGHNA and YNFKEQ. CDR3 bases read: TGTGCCAGCAGCCAGAGAGGGAGCGGGAGGACTCCGAACACCGGGGAG. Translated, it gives CASSQRGSGRTPNTGE. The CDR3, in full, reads CASSQRGSGRTPNTGELFF.

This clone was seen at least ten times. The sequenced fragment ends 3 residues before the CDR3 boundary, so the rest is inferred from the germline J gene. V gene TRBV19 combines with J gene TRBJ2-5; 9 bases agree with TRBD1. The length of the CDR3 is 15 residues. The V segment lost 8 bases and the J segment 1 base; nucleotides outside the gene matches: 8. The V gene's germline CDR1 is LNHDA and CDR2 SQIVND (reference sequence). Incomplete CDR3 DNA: TGTGCCAGTCAAAGGGACAGGGTGTCCCAAGAGACC. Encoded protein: CASQRDRVSQET. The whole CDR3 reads CASQRDRVSQETQYF.

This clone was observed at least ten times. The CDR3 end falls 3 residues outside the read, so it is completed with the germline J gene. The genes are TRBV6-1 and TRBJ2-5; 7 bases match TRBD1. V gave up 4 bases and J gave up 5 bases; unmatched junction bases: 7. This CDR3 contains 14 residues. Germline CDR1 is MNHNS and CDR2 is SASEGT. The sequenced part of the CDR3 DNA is TGTGCCAGCAGTGTGAACAGGGGAAGGGAGACC. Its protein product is CASSVNRGRET. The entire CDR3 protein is CASSVNRGRETQYF.

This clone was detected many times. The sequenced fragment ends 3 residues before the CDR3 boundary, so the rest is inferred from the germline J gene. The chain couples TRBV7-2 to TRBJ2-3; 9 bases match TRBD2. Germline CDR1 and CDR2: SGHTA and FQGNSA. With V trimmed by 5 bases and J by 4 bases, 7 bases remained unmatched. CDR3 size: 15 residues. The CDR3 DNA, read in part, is TGTGCCAGCAGCCTGGCGGGAGGGCCTGCAGATACG. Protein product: CASSLAGGPADT. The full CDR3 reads CASSLAGGPADTQYF.

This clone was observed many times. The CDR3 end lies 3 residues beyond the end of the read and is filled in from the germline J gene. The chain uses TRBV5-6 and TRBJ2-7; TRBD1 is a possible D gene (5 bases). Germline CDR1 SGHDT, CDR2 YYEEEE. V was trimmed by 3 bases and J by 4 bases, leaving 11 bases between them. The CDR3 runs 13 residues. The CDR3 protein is CASSSTENYEQYF. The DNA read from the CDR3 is TGTGCCAGCAGCTCGACAGAAAATTACGAG. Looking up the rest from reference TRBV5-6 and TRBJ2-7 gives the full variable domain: DAGVTQSPTHLIKTRGQQVTLRCSPKSGHDTVSWYQQALGQGPQFIFQYYEEEERQRGNFPDRFSGHQFPNYSSELNVNALLLGDSALYLCASSSTENYEQYFGPGTRLTVT.

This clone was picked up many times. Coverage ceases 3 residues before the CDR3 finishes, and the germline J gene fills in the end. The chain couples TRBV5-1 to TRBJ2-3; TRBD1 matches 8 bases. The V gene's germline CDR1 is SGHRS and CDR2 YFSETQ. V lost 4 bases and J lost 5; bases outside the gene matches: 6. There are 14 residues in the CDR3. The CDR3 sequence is CASSLFDRGDTQYF. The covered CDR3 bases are TGCGCCAGCAGCCTCTTCGACAGGGGAGATACG.

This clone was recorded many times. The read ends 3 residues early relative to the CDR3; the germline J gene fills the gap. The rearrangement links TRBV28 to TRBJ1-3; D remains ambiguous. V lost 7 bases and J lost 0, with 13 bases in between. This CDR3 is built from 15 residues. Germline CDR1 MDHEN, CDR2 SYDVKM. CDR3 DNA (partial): TGTGCCAGCACCAACGGGGTAAACTCTGGAAACACC. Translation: CASTNGVNSGNT. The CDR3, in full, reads CASTNGVNSGNTIYF.

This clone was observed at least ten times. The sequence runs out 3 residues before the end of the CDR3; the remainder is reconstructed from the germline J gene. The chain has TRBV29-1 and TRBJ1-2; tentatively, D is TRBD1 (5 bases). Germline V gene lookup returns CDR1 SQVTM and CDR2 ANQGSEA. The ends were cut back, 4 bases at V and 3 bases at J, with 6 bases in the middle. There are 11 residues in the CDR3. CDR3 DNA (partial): TGCAGCGTTGCGGGGGACTATGGC. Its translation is CSVAGDYG. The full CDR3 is CSVAGDYGYTF.

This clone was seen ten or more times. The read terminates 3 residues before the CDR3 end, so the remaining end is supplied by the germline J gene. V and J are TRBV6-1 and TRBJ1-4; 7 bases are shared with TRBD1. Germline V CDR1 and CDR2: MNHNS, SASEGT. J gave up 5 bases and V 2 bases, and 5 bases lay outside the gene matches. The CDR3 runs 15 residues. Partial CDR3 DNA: TGTGCCAGCAGTGAACAGGGGGATCGGAATGAAAAA. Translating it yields CASSEQGDRNEK. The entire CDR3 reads CASSEQGDRNEKLFF.

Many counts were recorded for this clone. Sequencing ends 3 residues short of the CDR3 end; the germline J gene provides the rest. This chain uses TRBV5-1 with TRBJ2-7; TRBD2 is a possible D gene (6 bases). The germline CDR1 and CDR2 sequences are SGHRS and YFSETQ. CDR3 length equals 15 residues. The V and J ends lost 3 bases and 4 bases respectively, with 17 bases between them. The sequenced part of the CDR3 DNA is TGCGCCAGCAGCTCTGGTGTGGGCGGGAAATACGAG. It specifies CASSSGVGGKYE. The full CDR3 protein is CASSSGVGGKYEQYF.